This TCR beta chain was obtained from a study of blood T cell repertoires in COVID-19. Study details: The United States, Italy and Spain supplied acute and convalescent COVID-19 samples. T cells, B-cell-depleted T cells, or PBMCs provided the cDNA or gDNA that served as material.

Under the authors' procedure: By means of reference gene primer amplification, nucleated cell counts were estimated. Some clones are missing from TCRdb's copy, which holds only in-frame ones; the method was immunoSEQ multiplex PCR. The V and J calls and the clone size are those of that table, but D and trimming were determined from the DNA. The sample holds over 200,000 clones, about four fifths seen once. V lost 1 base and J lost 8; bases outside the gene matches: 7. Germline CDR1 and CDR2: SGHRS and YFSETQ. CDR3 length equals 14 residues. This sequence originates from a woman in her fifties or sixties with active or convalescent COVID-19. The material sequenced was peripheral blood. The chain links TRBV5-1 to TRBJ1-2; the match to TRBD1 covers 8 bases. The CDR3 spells CASSLPGGEGGYTF. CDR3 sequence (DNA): TGCGCCAGCAGCTTGCCAGGGGGCGAGGGAGGCTACACCTTC.